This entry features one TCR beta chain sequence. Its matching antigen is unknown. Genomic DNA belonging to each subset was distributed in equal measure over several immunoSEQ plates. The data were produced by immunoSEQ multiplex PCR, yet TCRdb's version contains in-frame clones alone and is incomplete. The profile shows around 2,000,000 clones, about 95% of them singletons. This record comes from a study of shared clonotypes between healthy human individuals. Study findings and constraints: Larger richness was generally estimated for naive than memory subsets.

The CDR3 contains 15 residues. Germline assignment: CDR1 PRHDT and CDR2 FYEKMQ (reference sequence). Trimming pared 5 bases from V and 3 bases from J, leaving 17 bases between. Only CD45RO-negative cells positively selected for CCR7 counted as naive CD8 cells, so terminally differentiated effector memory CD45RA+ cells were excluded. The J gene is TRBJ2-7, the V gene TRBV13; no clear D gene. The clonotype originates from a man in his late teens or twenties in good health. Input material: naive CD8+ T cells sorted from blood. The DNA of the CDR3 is TGTGCCAGCAGCCTGCCTGACTCCTCCTTCTACGAGCAGTACTTC. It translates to CASSLPDSSFYEQYF.